This T cell receptor beta chain originates from a study of blood T cells in healthy people across ages. As for this clonotype: The antigen remains undetermined.

Study observations and caveats: PBMCs that were unsorted prevented a conclusive naive versus antigen-experienced comparison.

The authors ran a second PCR of 7 to 11 cycles using a sample-barcoded 5' primer and a J-beta primer mix. TCRdb analysed the 5' RACE reads with MiXCR anew, one entry per CDR3 protein. The table records fewer than 700,000 distinct CDR3 sequences, about 45% of them present only once. V lost 4 bases to trimming and J lost 8 bases, with 17 bases between them. The CDR3 runs 14 residues. Germline V gene sequence: CDR1 DFQATT, CDR2 SNEGSKA (reference sequence). Sequenced input: blood. The chain recombines TRBV20-1 with TRBJ2-2; D is possibly TRBD1 or TRBD2 (5 bases each). The sequence was obtained from an elderly man in good health. The CDR3 bases are TGCAGTGCTATATTCGGGGACGACCAAGGGGAGCTGTTTTTT. Its translation: CSAIFGDDQGELFF.